This T cell receptor beta chain was recorded in a study of regulatory T cells in long-lasting Graves disease. In the study overall: New Graves' disease cases had less than 3 months of antithyroid drugs.

According to the study, TCR beta libraries were built with iRepertoire HTBI primers and CDR3-region Arm-PCR. TCRdb passed the multiplex PCR reads through MiXCR, listing each CDR3 protein once. Here the sample spans over 500,000 distinct CDR3 sequences, under 20% being singletons. Described time point: newly diagnosed GD, antithyroid drugs for less than 3 months. PBMCs provided the RNA from which the TCR library was made. The patients were enrolled through endocrinology in Xi'an, China. V gave up 3 bases and J gave up 1 base, with 5 bases separating them. The length of the CDR3 is 13 residues. The germline V gene encodes CDR1 MNHGY and CDR2 SVAAGI. The table lists this clonotype with many counts. Separately, the same data were catalogued under a study of T cells in Graves' hyperthyroidism and ophthalmopathy. Per that paper: First-round RT-PCR with HTBI primers amplified the TCR CDR3 region. Blood held most thyroid clonotypes expanded above 0.001 frequency.

Sequenced material: peripheral blood mononuclear cells (PBMCs), taken at new diagnosis, from a patient treated with antithyroid drugs. This TCR was recovered from a woman in her 30s with Graves disease. The chain recombines TRBV6-9 with TRBJ2-3; tentative D call: TRBD2 (5 bases). The CDR3 here is CASSYGGTDTQYF. CDR3 DNA sequence: TGTGCCAGCAGTTACGGGGGCACAGATACGCAGTATTTT.